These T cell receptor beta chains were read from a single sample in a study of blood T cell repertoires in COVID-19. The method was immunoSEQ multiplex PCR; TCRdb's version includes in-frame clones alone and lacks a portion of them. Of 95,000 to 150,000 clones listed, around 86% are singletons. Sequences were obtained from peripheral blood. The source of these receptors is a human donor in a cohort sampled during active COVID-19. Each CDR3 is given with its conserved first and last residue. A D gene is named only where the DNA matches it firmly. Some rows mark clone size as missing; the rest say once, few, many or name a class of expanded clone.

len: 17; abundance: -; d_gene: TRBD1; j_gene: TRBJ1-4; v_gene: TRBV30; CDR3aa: CAWSSPGQGIANEKLFF; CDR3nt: TGTGCCTGGAGTTCACCCGGACAGGGGATTGCTAATGAAAAACTGTTTTTT
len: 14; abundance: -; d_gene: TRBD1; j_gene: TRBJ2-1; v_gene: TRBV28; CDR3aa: CASSLGSDRGSRFF; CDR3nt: TGTGCCAGCAGTTTAGGCTCCGACAGGGGGTCCCGGTTCTTC
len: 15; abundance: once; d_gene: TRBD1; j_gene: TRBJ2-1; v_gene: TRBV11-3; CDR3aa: CASSPGTGSGNEQFF; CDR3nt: TGTGCCAGCAGCCCCGGGACAGGGTCCGGCAATGAGCAGTTCTTC
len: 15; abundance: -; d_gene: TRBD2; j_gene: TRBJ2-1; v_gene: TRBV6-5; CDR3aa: CATREGGRDYNEQFF; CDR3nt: TGTGCCACCAGGGAGGGAGGGAGGGACTACAATGAGCAGTTCTTC
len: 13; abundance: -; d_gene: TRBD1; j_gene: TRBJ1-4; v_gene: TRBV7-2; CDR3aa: CASRSTGSEKLFF; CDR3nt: TGTGCCAGCAGATCGACAGGGTCTGAAAAACTGTTTTTT
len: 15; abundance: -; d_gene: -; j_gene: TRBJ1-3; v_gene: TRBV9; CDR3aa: CASSVAARSGNTIYF; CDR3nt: TGTGCCAGCAGCGTAGCTGCGCGGTCTGGAAACACCATATATTTT
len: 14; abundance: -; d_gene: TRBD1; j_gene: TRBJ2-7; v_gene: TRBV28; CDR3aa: CASSLPNDRGAQYF; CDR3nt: TGTGCCAGCAGTTTACCCAATGACAGGGGAGCGCAGTACTTC
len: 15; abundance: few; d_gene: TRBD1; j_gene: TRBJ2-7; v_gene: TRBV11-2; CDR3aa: CASSPGTGRSYEQYF; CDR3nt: TGTGCCAGCAGCCCAGGGACAGGGAGAAGCTACGAGCAGTACTTC
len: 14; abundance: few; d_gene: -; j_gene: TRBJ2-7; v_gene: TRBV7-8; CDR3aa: CASSSAVPTYEQYF; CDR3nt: TGTGCCAGCAGCTCGGCGGTGCCCACCTACGAGCAGTACTTC
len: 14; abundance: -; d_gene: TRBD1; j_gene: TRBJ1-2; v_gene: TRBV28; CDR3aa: CASREGQGANGYTF; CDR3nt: TGTGCCAGCAGGGAGGGACAGGGGGCCAATGGCTACACCTTC
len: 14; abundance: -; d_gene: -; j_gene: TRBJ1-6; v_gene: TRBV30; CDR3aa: CAWSGRTANSPLHF; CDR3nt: TGTGCCTGGAGTGGTAGGACAGCTAATTCACCCCTCCACTTT
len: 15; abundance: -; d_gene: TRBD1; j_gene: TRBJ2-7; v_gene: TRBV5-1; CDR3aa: CASSLWQGAAYEQYF; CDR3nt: TGCGCCAGCAGCTTGTGGCAGGGGGCCGCTTACGAGCAGTACTTC
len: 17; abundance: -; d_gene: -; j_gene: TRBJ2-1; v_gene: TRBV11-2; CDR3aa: CASSLEPSPSVYNEQFF; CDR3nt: TGTGCCAGCAGCTTAGAGCCTAGCCCCAGTGTCTACAATGAGCAGTTCTTC
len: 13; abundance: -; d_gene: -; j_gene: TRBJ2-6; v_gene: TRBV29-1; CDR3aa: CSVTGSGANVLTF; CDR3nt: TGCAGCGTGACAGGCTCTGGGGCCAACGTCCTGACTTTC
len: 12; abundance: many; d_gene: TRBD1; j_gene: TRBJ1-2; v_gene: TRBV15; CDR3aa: CATSSPGQGNTF; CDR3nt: TGTGCCACCAGCAGTCCGGGACAGGGAAACACCTTC
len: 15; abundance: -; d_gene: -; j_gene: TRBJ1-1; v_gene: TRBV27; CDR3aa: CASSYGRVGNTEAFF; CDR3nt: TGTGCCAGCAGTTACGGCAGGGTGGGGAACACTGAAGCTTTCTTT
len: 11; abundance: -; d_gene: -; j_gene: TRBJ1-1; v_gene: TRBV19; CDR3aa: CASSTRLEAFF; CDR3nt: TGTGCCAGTAGTACCAGACTGGAAGCTTTCTTT